This TCR beta chain was documented in a study of persistence of HIV-infected CD4 T cells. The stimulus was an HIV-1 Gag 15-mer peptide pool, 0.9 to 1 ug/peptide/mL. Sorting of responding CD4+ T cells relied on upregulated CD40 ligand together with CD69. Stimulated PBMCs had first been depleted of CD8+ T cells. A roughly 18-hour stimulation of CD8-depleted PBMCs used anti-CD28/CD49d costimulation, CD40-blocking antibody and enfuvirtide. This was the immunoSEQ version 4 assay in survey mode. Genomic DNA was diluted to 7.5 to 10 ng/uL, up to 1 ug per sample. The assay was immunoSEQ multiplex PCR, and TCRdb's table has in-frame clones only and misses some. Of tens of thousands of clones detected, roughly 70% appear once; the ten largest clones hold less than 2%. V lost 6 bases, J lost 0 bases, and 10 bases lay in between. The CDR3 extends over 14 amino acids. The germline CDR1 and CDR2 sequences are MDHEN and SYDVKM.

As regards this clone: Its antigen is not known.

This material consisted of CD4+ T cells sorted from PBMCs after approximately 19-hour stimulation, taken from a patient who received antiretroviral therapy. The rearrangement links TRBV28 to TRBJ2-3; D not resolved. The sequence came from an adult man with HIV who was CMV-seropositive. The CDR3 coding sequence is TGTGCCAGCAGGCTAGGAATTAGCACAGATACGCAGTATTTT. Amino acids: CASRLGISTDTQYF. The full variable domain, its missing parts supplied by reference TRBV28 and TRBJ2-3, is DVKVTQSSRYLVKRTGEKVFLECVQDMDHENMFWYRQDPGLGLRLIYFSYDVKMKEKGDIPEGYSVSREKKERFSLILESASTNQTSMYLCASRLGISTDTQYFGPGTRLTVL.